One and the same sample provided the 25 T cell receptor beta chains below, sequenced in a study of T cells in Graves' hyperthyroidism and ophthalmopathy. The CDR3 regions of TCR beta were amplified from RNA transcripts. The primer set for the first-round RT-PCR of the TCR CDR3 was HTBI. A single record per CDR3 protein comes from TCRdb applying MiXCR to the multiplex PCR reads. The sample has roughly 280,000 distinct CDR3 sequences; about a sixth are singletons. Sequenced sample: blood. Receptors originate from a woman in her fifties or sixties with Graves' ophthalmopathy.

This clonotype showed up many times. J is TRBJ2-1 and V is TRBV11-2; the D is unclear. Trimming stripped 1 base from V and 8 bases from J, with 12 bases between. CDR1 and CDR2 from the germline V gene are SGHAT and FQNNGV. The CDR3 totals 14 residues. The CDR3 reads CASSLGLGLYEQFF. The CDR3 DNA sequence: TGTGCCAGCAGCTTAGGTCTAGGTCTCTATGAGCAGTTCTTC.

This clonotype was seen repeatedly, ten times or more. The rearrangement joins TRBV9 to TRBJ2-5, with a weak D call TRBD1 (6 bases). Germline assignment: CDR1 SGDLS and CDR2 YYNGEE. The CDR3 length is 14 residues. The ends were cut back, 1 base at V and 5 bases at J, with 12 bases in the middle. In DNA form, the CDR3 reads TGTGCCAGCAGCGTATCAGGGGCAGGGGAGACCCAGTACTTC. It translates to CASSVSGAGETQYF.

J is TRBJ2-2 and V is TRBV7-9; D might be TRBD2 (5 bases). Germline V gene sequence: CDR1 SEHNR, CDR2 FQNEAQ (reference sequence). V was cut by 6 bases and J by 1 base, with 15 bases left in between. The CDR3 has 16 amino acids. CDR3 sequence: CASRPDLTGNTGELFF. CDR3 DNA: TGTGCCAGCAGACCGGACTTGACCGGGAACACCGGGGAGCTGTTTTTT.

This clonotype was seen ten or more times. The V and J genes are TRBV7-2 and TRBJ1-2; D is possibly TRBD1 (5 bases). Germline V gene sequence: CDR1 SGHTA, CDR2 FQGNSA. The CDR3 consists of 13 residues. Trimming cost V 1 base and J 4 bases, with 7 bases left between them. CDR3 nucleotides: TGTGCCAGCAGCTTAGGCGGGGGCTATGGCTACACCTTC. Protein: CASSLGGGYGYTF.

The sample holds many counts of this clonotype. The chain couples TRBV6-1 to TRBJ1-1; D may be TRBD1 (5 bases). The CDR3 spans 15 residues. Germline CDR1 reads MNHNS; CDR2 reads SASEGT. V lost 5 bases and J 1 base, leaving 14 bases between the germline ends. The DNA of the CDR3 is TGTGCCAGCAGTTACGAGACAGACCCGAACACTGAAGCTTTCTTT. It codes for CASSYETDPNTEAFF.

This clonotype was recorded many times. The chain uses TRBV7-6 and TRBJ2-5, with TRBD2 identical over 11 bases. V lost 5 bases and J lost 1; bases outside the gene matches: 6. The CDR3 has 16 residues. CDR1 and CDR2 (germline): SGHVS, FNYEAQ. The CDR3 coding sequence is TGTGCCAGCAGCCGTAGCGGGAGGGACCTCCAAGAGACCCAGTACTTC. It encodes CASSRSGRDLQETQYF.

The chain couples TRBV19 to TRBJ1-5, with TRBD1 as a possible D gene (5 bases). The CDR3 length is 14 residues. V was pared by 5 bases and J by 1 base, with 9 bases between. The germline V gene has CDR1 LNHDA and CDR2 SQIVND (reference sequence). CDR3 in amino acids: CASSFGASNQPQHF. In DNA form, the CDR3 reads TGTGCCAGTAGTTTCGGGGCGAGCAATCAGCCCCAGCATTTT. Full variable domain (outside the CDR3, taken from reference TRBV19 and TRBJ1-5): DGGITQSPKYLFRKEGQNVTLSCEQNLNHDAMYWYRQDPGQGLRLIYYSQIVNDFQKGDIAEGYSVSREKKESFPLTVTSAQKNPTAFYLCASSFGASNQPQHFGDGTRLSIL.

This clonotype appeared many times. The chain recombines TRBV11-2 with TRBJ2-1, with D tentatively TRBD2 (6 bases). Trimming stripped 1 base from V and 2 bases from J, with 12 bases between. This CDR3 comprises 16 residues. Germline V gives CDR1 SGHAT, CDR2 FQNNGV. Here the CDR3 DNA reads TGTGCCAGCAGCTTAGTCAGCGGGCTAGCCTACAATGAGCAGTTCTTC. As protein: CASSLVSGLAYNEQFF.

Many counts were recorded for this clonotype. The gene calls are TRBV7-9 and TRBJ2-7; D unresolved. The CDR3 extends over 12 amino acids. V was trimmed by 1 base and J by 7 bases, leaving 8 bases between them. Germline lookup yields CDR1 SEHNR and CDR2 FQNEAQ (reference sequence). CDR3 protein: CASSLEVGEQYF. CDR3 in DNA: TGTGCCAGCAGCTTAGAGGTGGGGGAGCAGTACTTC.

CDR3 residues: CATSEAGTGSNEQFF. Here the CDR3 DNA reads TGTGCCACCAGTGAGGCCGGGACAGGGAGTAATGAGCAGTTCTTC. This sequence joins TRBV24-1 and TRBJ2-1; 9 bases are a match to TRBD1. Germline V gene sequence: CDR1 KGHDR, CDR2 SFDVKD. This CDR3 comprises 15 residues. The V gene end was trimmed by 4 bases and the J gene end by 7 bases; junction bases not matched to a gene: 7.

This clonotype was counted ten times or more. V usage is TRBV2 and J usage is TRBJ2-3; D is perhaps TRBD1 (5 bases). V lost 2 bases to trimming and J lost 0 bases, with 9 bases between them. CDR1 and CDR2 (germline): SNHLY, FYNNEI. The CDR3 spans 15 residues. CDR3 region: CASSERTRSTDTQYF. The DNA for the CDR3 is TGTGCCAGCAGTGAAAGGACACGTAGCACAGATACGCAGTATTTT. The full variable domain, rest sourced from reference TRBV2 and TRBJ2-3, is EPEVTQTPSHQVTQMGQEVILRCVPISNHLYFYWYRQILGQKVEFLVSFYNNEISEKSEIFDDQFSVERPDGSNFTLKIRSTKLEDSAMYFCASSERTRSTDTQYFGPGTRLTVL.

This clonotype was counted many times. CDR3 sequence reads: CSARVGVGSPLHF. The CDR3 coding sequence is TGCAGTGCTAGAGTAGGGGTTGGTTCACCCCTCCACTTT. The rearrangement uses TRBV20-1 and TRBJ1-6; D perhaps matches TRBD1 (5 bases). The ends were cut back, 1 base at V and 9 bases at J, with 10 bases in the middle. The germline V gene encodes CDR1 DFQATT and CDR2 SNEGSKA (reference sequence). This CDR3 spans 13 amino acids.

This clonotype was seen once. This chain connects TRBV28 to TRBJ2-5; 9 bases line up with TRBD1. V shed 2 bases and J 2 bases; nucleotides not matched to a gene: 9. Germline CDR1 is MDHEN and CDR2 is SYDVKM. The CDR3 loop spans 17 amino acids. In DNA form, the CDR3 reads TGTGCCAGCAGTTTAGCTGGCGGGACAGGGTTTCAAGAGACCCAGTACTTC. Its protein product is CASSLAGGTGFQETQYF.

Many counts were recorded for this clonotype. The genes are TRBV9 and TRBJ1-1; TRBD1 aligns across 7 bases. With V trimmed by 3 bases and J by 1 base, 6 bases remained unmatched. Germline lookup yields CDR1 SGDLS and CDR2 YYNGEE. This CDR3 comprises 15 residues. CDR3 residues: CASSGRDRKNTEAFF. The CDR3 coding sequence is TGTGCCAGCAGCGGACGGGACAGAAAGAACACTGAAGCTTTCTTT.

V usage is TRBV6-2 or TRBV6-3 and J usage is TRBJ2-5; D is ambiguous. Trimming cost V 4 bases and J 13 bases, with 19 bases left between them. This CDR3 region has 13 residues. The germline CDR1 and CDR2 sequences are MNHEY and SVGEGT. CDR3 loop: CASSFTTRPGGYF. CDR3 nucleotide sequence: TGTGCCAGCAGTTTCACAACTCGACCCGGTGGGTACTTC.

This clonotype was seen more than once but under ten times. A read error may explain this, as a much larger clone is one base away. This rearrangement joins TRBV6-4 to TRBJ1-4; D unresolved. Germline CDR1 and CDR2: MRHNA and SNTAGT. Trimming removed 2 bases from V and 3 bases from J, with 4 bases in between. The CDR3 is 13 amino acids. The CDR3 DNA follows: TGTGCCAGCAGTGACAGGCCTAATGAAAAACTGTTTTTT. Its translation: CASSDRPNEKLFF.

CDR3 protein: CASSGEGSQPQHF. In DNA form, the CDR3 reads TGTGCCAGCTCCGGGGAGGGGAGTCAGCCCCAGCATTTT. The chain has TRBV18 and TRBJ1-5, with D perhaps matching TRBD1 (5 bases). In germline, CDR1 is KGHSH, CDR2 LQKENI. There are 13 residues in the CDR3. Trimming pared 6 bases from V and 6 bases from J, leaving 12 bases between. Full variable domain (missing parts from reference TRBV18 and TRBJ1-5): NAGVMQNPRHLVRRRGQEARLRCSPMKGHSHVYWYRQLPEEGLKFMVYLQKENIIDESGMPKERFSAEFPKEGPSILRIQQVVRGDSAAYFCASSGEGSQPQHFGDGTRLSIL.

This clonotype appeared many times. The chain has TRBV5-1 and TRBJ1-2; D gene uncertain. There are 15 residues in the CDR3. Germline CDR1 reads SGHRS; CDR2 reads YFSETQ. With 0 bases removed from V and 8 bases from J, the gap between germline ends came to 17 bases. Written as DNA, the CDR3 is TGCGCCAGCAGCTTGGACCTGGCGCTTTCGGGAGGCTACACCTTC. Protein sequence: CASSLDLALSGGYTF. Combining the CDR3 with reference TRBV5-1 and TRBJ1-2 gives the whole variable domain KAGVTQTPRYLIKTRGQQVTLSCSPISGHRSVSWYQQTPGQGLQFLFEYFSETQRNKGNFPGRFSGRQFSNSRSEMNVSTLELGDSALYLCASSLDLALSGGYTFGSGTRLTVV.

This clonotype was counted ten times or more. The chain employs TRBV12-3 or TRBV12-4 and TRBJ1-1; no firm D call. There are 11 residues in the CDR3. Trimming removed 4 bases at V and 6 bases at J, with 6 bases between. The CDR3 sequence: CASSYRSEAFF. The CDR3 nucleotides read TGTGCCAGCAGTTATAGGTCTGAAGCTTTCTTT.

The chain is built from TRBV20-1 and TRBJ1-2, with 12 bases lining up with TRBD1. This CDR3 is 16 amino acids long. Unmatched junction bases numbered 12, after V lost 6 bases and J lost 4 bases. Germline V gene data show CDR1 as DFQATT and CDR2 as SNEGSKA (reference sequence). CDR3 coding DNA: TGCAGTGCCACATCAGCGGGACAGGGGGCGGGCTATGGCTACACCTTC. Translation gives CSATSAGQGAGYGYTF.

The chain employs TRBV10-3 and TRBJ2-7, with D possibly TRBD2 on 5 matching bases. The CDR3 covers 12 residues. The V and J ends lost 4 bases and 4 bases respectively, with 8 bases between them. In germline, CDR1 is ENHRY, CDR2 SYGVKD. The chain's CDR3 is CAISVGGYEQYF. The CDR3 DNA sequence: TGTGCCATCAGTGTCGGAGGATACGAGCAGTACTTC.

This rearrangement joins TRBV6-1 to TRBJ2-5; unclear D gene. The germline CDR1 and CDR2 sequences are MNHNS and SASEGT. The CDR3 is made up of 17 amino acids. Trimming removed 7 bases from V and 1 base from J, with 22 bases in between. This CDR3 is CASTEDPTLTIQETQYF. In DNA, the CDR3 is TGTGCCAGCACCGAAGACCCAACCCTTACCATCCAAGAGACCCAGTACTTC.

This clonotype has only a few counts. CDR3 loop: CASSLVPNRNNEQFF. The CDR3 nucleotides read TGTGCCAGCAGCTTGGTGCCAAACCGTAACAATGAGCAGTTCTTC. The chain has TRBV5-6 and TRBJ2-1, with D unclear. This CDR3 contains 15 residues. Looked up from germline, CDR1 is SGHDT and CDR2 is YYEEEE. V lost 0 bases, J lost 5 bases, and 12 bases lay in between. Full variable domain (rest looked up from reference TRBV5-6 and TRBJ2-1): DAGVTQSPTHLIKTRGQQVTLRCSPKSGHDTVSWYQQALGQGPQFIFQYYEEEERQRGNFPDRFSGHQFPNYSSELNVNALLLGDSALYLCASSLVPNRNNEQFFGPGTRLTVL.

Many counts were recorded for this clonotype. The V and J genes are TRBV7-8 and TRBJ1-2; no definite D call. Germline CDR1 reads SGHVS; CDR2 reads FQNEAQ. The CDR3 loop spans 12 amino acids. Trimming removed 5 bases from V and 6 bases from J, with 10 bases in between. The CDR3 sequence is CASSRGDDGYTF. The CDR3 nucleotides read TGTGCCAGCAGCAGAGGTGACGATGGCTACACCTTC.

This rearrangement joins TRBV27 to TRBJ2-7; weak D call: TRBD1 (5 bases). The CDR3 loop spans 15 amino acids. CDR1 MNHEY and CDR2 SMNVEV come from the germline V gene (reference sequence). Trimming cost V 4 bases and J 2 bases, with 15 bases left between them. The CDR3 sequence is CASSSAGPTTYEQYF. Written as DNA, the CDR3 is TGTGCCAGCAGTTCCGCAGGGCCTACCACCTACGAGCAGTACTTC.